These 32 T cell receptor beta chains came from one sample sequenced in a study of spatial heterogeneity in lung cancer. Time point meaning: blood at routine non-recurrence follow-up after resection. TCRdb redid the calling of the 5' RACE reads with MiXCR, one entry per CDR3 protein. Of 110,000 or so distinct CDR3 sequences listed, about a tenth are singletons. This specimen was PBMCs, taken at follow-up. The origin of the receptors is a female donor with early-stage non-small cell lung cancer.

This clonotype was seen a few times. The chain carries TRBV19 and TRBJ1-2; 10 bases are shared with TRBD1. The CDR3 is 12 residues long. The junction had 7 bases not matched to a gene; V was cut back by 10 bases and J by 8 bases. Per the germline V gene, CDR1 is LNHDA and CDR2 is SQIVND (reference sequence). CDR3 in DNA: TGTGCCACGGGACAGGGGAATAGGGGCTACACCTTC. Protein sequence: CATGQGNRGYTF.

This clonotype was recorded a few times. The gene calls are TRBV28 and TRBJ1-6; maybe TRBD1 (5 bases). CDR3 length: 16 residues. Germline CDR1 and CDR2: MDHEN and SYDVKM. Between the trimmed V and J ends, which lost 5 bases and 6 bases, there was a span of 17 bases. CDR3 in amino acids: CASSPWKGPGNSPLHF. DNA of the CDR3: TGTGCCAGCAGTCCTTGGAAGGGGCCGGGTAATTCACCCCTCCACTTT.

Here the CDR3 DNA reads TGTGCCAGCAGGTTGACCGCCCAGAACACCGGGGAGCTGTTTTTT. It encodes CASRLTAQNTGELFF. This rearrangement joins TRBV9 to TRBJ2-2; the D is unclear. Between the trimmed V and J ends, which lost 5 bases and 1 base, there was a span of 12 bases. Germline V gene lookup returns CDR1 SGDLS and CDR2 YYNGEE. The CDR3 consists of 15 residues.

The chain recombines TRBV11-3 with TRBJ2-1, with D perhaps TRBD1 or TRBD2 (5 bases each). V was pared by 3 bases and J by 3 bases, with 15 bases between. Germline loops: CDR1 SGHNT, CDR2 YENEEA. The CDR3 is 16 residues long. CDR3 amino acids: CASSFGTGRYYNEQFF. The DNA of the CDR3 is TGTGCCAGCAGCTTCGGGACCGGTAGATACTACAATGAGCAGTTCTTC.

The table lists this clonotype with many counts. This chain joins TRBV7-8 and TRBJ2-7; D is unresolved. The germline V gene has CDR1 SGHVS and CDR2 FQNEAQ. This CDR3 is 15 amino acids long. V lost 1 base and J lost 0, with 10 bases in between. The CDR3 sequence: CASSLGHLSSYEQYV. As DNA, the CDR3 is TGTGCCAGCAGCTTAGGTCACCTTAGCTCCTACGAGCAGTACGTC.

This clonotype was detected once. The chain joins TRBV6-5 to TRBJ2-3; 8 positions match TRBD2. J gave up 2 bases and V 6 bases, and 4 bases lay outside the gene matches. There are 14 residues in the CDR3. In germline, CDR1 is MNHEY, CDR2 SVGAGI. The CDR3 sequence is CASRKGLVTDTQYF. The CDR3 nucleotides read TGTGCCAGCAGAAAGGGACTAGTCACAGATACGCAGTATTTT.

V gene TRBV9 combines with J gene TRBJ2-7; weak D call: TRBD1 (6 bases). The CDR3 length is 14 residues. V lost 3 bases and J lost 5, with 15 bases in between. CDR1 SGDLS and CDR2 YYNGEE come from the germline V gene. CDR3 sequence reads: CASSAQGSRNEQYF. CDR3 DNA: TGTGCCAGCAGCGCACAGGGATCAAGGAACGAGCAGTACTTC.

The V gene is TRBV6-2 or TRBV6-3, the J gene TRBJ1-2, with no clear D. The V and J ends lost 5 bases and 3 bases respectively, with 19 bases between them. Germline-derived CDR1 and CDR2 are MNHEY and SVGEGT. The CDR3 is 16 amino acids. The CDR3 DNA follows: TGTGCCAGCAGTGTTACGTCGGTGACCTCGGACTATGGCTACACCTTC. Residues: CASSVTSVTSDYGYTF.

The rearrangement links TRBV27 to TRBJ1-5; TRBD1 is a possible D gene (5 bases). Germline V gives CDR1 MNHEY, CDR2 SMNVEV (reference sequence). This CDR3 is 13 amino acids long. V was cut by 6 bases and J by 9 bases, with 15 bases left in between. CDR3 in DNA: TGTGCCAGCAGCCCAGGGCTGGGAGGGCCCCAGCATTTT. It encodes CASSPGLGGPQHF.

This clonotype occurred a few times. CDR3 sequence reads: CASSFQPGSSYNEQFF. The CDR3 DNA sequence: TGCGCCAGCAGCTTTCAACCGGGGAGCTCCTACAATGAGCAGTTCTTC. The chain has TRBV5-1 and TRBJ2-1; a weak D match, TRBD2 (5 bases). Trimming left V 2 bases short and J 0 bases short, with 12 bases between. Germline V gives CDR1 SGHRS, CDR2 YFSETQ. The CDR3 spans 16 residues.

In this sample, this clonotype turned up many times. The chain employs TRBV28 and TRBJ1-5; TRBD1 might be the D (6 bases). The CDR3 totals 17 residues. V was clipped by 3 bases and J by 7 bases, with 22 bases between them. Germline CDR1 MDHEN, CDR2 SYDVKM. DNA for the CDR3: TGTGCCAGCAGTTTCCGGGGGGCTGAAGGAATTAACCAGCCCCAGCATTTT. Translation gives CASSFRGAEGINQPQHF.

This clonotype was found a few times. J is TRBJ2-3 and V is TRBV11-2, with 8 nucleotides matching TRBD1. From germline, CDR1 is SGHAT and CDR2 FQNNGV. The CDR3 loop spans 14 amino acids. Trimming removed 10 bases from V and 0 bases from J; junction bases left unmatched: 6. In nucleotides, the CDR3 is TGTGCCACGAGGACAGGGATCAGCACAGATACGCAGTATTTT. Amino acid sequence: CATRTGISTDTQYF.

This clonotype was seen ten or more times. The V gene is TRBV29-1, the J gene TRBJ2-7; D ambiguous. This CDR3 is 13 amino acids long. CDR1 is SQVTM and CDR2 is ANQGSEA in the germline V gene. The V end lost 4 bases, the J end lost 7 bases, and 17 bases lay between the germline ends. The CDR3 nucleotides are TGCAGCGTTGTCTCGGCGAGAAGTTTTGAGCAGTACTTC. Residues: CSVVSARSFEQYF.

V is TRBV28 and J is TRBJ1-2; D call uncertain. From germline, CDR1 is MDHEN and CDR2 SYDVKM. The CDR3 is made up of 12 amino acids. V was cut by 4 bases and J by 3 bases, with 6 bases left in between. DNA of the CDR3: TGTGCCAGCAGTTCTGTGTACTATGGCTACACCTTC. It specifies CASSSVYYGYTF.

This clonotype was observed at least ten times. The chain couples TRBV5-1 to TRBJ2-3; D possibly corresponds to TRBD2 (6 bases). V gave up 0 bases and J gave up 2 bases, with 16 bases separating them. Germline values: CDR1 SGHRS, CDR2 YFSETQ. The CDR3 length is 17 residues. The CDR3 region has the DNA TGCGCCAGCAGCTTGGGGGGTAGCGGCCGTGTCACAGATACGCAGTATTTT. Protein: CASSLGGSGRVTDTQYF.

The chain couples TRBV28 to TRBJ2-2; unclear D gene. The CDR3 spans 16 residues. V shed 6 bases and J shed 1 base, with 15 bases lying between them. Germline-derived CDR1 and CDR2 are MDHEN and SYDVKM. This CDR3 reads CASSNNFGGNTGELFF. Written as DNA, the CDR3 is TGTGCCAGCAGCAATAATTTTGGCGGGAACACCGGGGAGCTGTTTTTT.

The chain carries TRBV7-3 and TRBJ2-6; no clear D. Trimming took off 1 base at V and 0 bases at J, with 10 bases between the two ends. The CDR3 loop spans 17 amino acids. In germline, CDR1 is SGHTA, CDR2 FQGTGA. The CDR3 loop is CASSLNSGFSGANVLTF. In nucleotides, the CDR3 is TGTGCCAGCAGCTTAAATTCGGGTTTCTCTGGGGCCAACGTCCTGACTTTC.

This clonotype was seen ten or more times. This chain joins TRBV7-2 and TRBJ2-3, with TRBD1 matching 9 bases. The germline V gene has CDR1 SGHTA and CDR2 FQGNSA. The CDR3 consists of 16 residues. The V and J ends lost 5 bases and 4 bases, in that order; junction bases with no gene match: 10. The CDR3: CASSRTGTGRADTQYF. DNA for the CDR3: TGTGCCAGCAGCCGGACTGGGACAGGGAGAGCAGATACGCAGTATTTT.

This clonotype occurred a few times. Lacking the conserved final phenylalanine or tryptophan, this CDR3 likely reflects a read error. The limits of the CDR3 on the DNA are not certain, so only TCRdb's listed CDR3 is given. The genes are TRBV18 and TRBJ1-4. CDR1 is KGHSH, CDR2 LQKENI, per germline. Counting both end residues, the CDR3 totals 10 amino acids. The CDR3 reads CASSPPRQFS.

This clonotype was picked up many times. V and J are TRBV7-6 and TRBJ2-5; TRBD2 aligns across 12 bases. V trimming: 4 bases; J trimming: 4 bases; junction bases outside the gene matches: 4. The CDR3 runs 15 residues. Germline lookup yields CDR1 SGHVS and CDR2 FNYEAQ. CDR3 DNA sequence: TGTGCCAGCAGCTCCAGGACTAGCGGGATAGAGACCCAGTACTTC. Protein sequence: CASSSRTSGIETQYF.

This clonotype was observed a handful of times. This chain links TRBV11-2 with TRBJ2-1; D not certain. V was trimmed by 3 bases and J by 4 bases, leaving 16 bases between them. Germline V gene data show CDR1 as SGHAT and CDR2 as FQNNGV. CDR3 size: 16 residues. The CDR3 spells CASSLLWLRSYNEQFF. The DNA of the CDR3 is TGTGCCAGCAGCTTGCTATGGCTTCGAAGTTACAATGAGCAGTTCTTC.

The chain combines TRBV5-1 with TRBJ2-7; D gene unclear. Germline CDR1 SGHRS, CDR2 YFSETQ. This CDR3 has 14 amino acids. V was pared by 4 bases and J by 3 bases, with 14 bases between. CDR3 sequence (DNA): TGCGCCAGCAGCGCCGACCCTCAATTCTACGAGCAGTACTTC. It encodes CASSADPQFYEQYF. Drawing the rest from reference TRBV5-1 and TRBJ2-7, the complete variable domain is KAGVTQTPRYLIKTRGQQVTLSCSPISGHRSVSWYQQTPGQGLQFLFEYFSETQRNKGNFPGRFSGRQFSNSRSEMNVSTLELGDSALYLCASSADPQFYEQYFGPGTRLTVT.

The chain couples TRBV12-3 or TRBV12-4 to TRBJ1-5, with D perhaps TRBD1 (6 bases). The CDR3 is 14 residues long. Between the trimmed V and J ends, which lost 5 bases and 4 bases, there was a span of 12 bases. The CDR3 loop reads CASSPTGKNQPQHF. In nucleotides, the CDR3 is TGTGCCAGCAGTCCCACAGGGAAGAATCAGCCCCAGCATTTT.

The V and J genes are TRBV7-2 and TRBJ2-1; 12 nucleotides match TRBD2. The V gene end was trimmed by 5 bases and the J gene end by 7 bases; junction bases not matched to a gene: 12. The V gene's germline CDR1 is SGHTA and CDR2 FQGNSA. CDR3 size: 17 residues. CDR3 DNA: TGTGCCAGCAGCCAGGTGGCTAGCGGGAGGGTCCAAAATGAGCAGTTCTTC. It encodes CASSQVASGRVQNEQFF.

The chain employs TRBV6-6 and TRBJ1-5; D uncertain. The CDR3 loop spans 16 amino acids. Germline CDR1 reads MNHNY; CDR2 reads SVGAGI (reference sequence). Trimming took off 2 bases at V and 3 bases at J, with 14 bases between the two ends. CDR3 DNA: TGTGCCAGCAGTTACAGGTCGGGCAGGAACAATCAGCCCCAGCATTTT. Protein product: CASSYRSGRNNQPQHF.

Only a few counts were recorded for this clonotype. This chain links TRBV11-2 with TRBJ2-2, with 8 bases that match TRBD1. There are 13 residues in the CDR3. Losses at the gene ends were 3 bases for V and 8 bases for J; bases not matched to a gene: 2. CDR1 is SGHAT, CDR2 FQNNGV, per germline. The CDR3: CASSFQGAGELFF. CDR3 nucleotides: TGTGCCAGCAGCTTCCAGGGGGCGGGGGAGCTGTTTTTT.

Concerning this clonotype: This may come from a read error, since a much larger clone is one base off. The chain recombines TRBV29-1 with TRBJ2-7; D is unresolved. Germline CDR1 reads SQVTM; CDR2 reads ANQGSEA. The CDR3 consists of 11 residues. The CDR3 DNA is TGCGGCGTTGCAGAAGCCTACGAGCAGTACTTC. Translating gives CGVAEAYEQYF.

The chain joins TRBV15 to TRBJ2-7, with a tentative D call TRBD2 (5 bases). Germline-derived CDR1 and CDR2 are LNHNV and YYDKDF (reference sequence). V was shortened by 0 bases and J by 6 bases, with 12 bases between the two germline ends. The CDR3 totals 14 residues. CDR3 nucleotides: TGTGCCACCAGCAGAGATTCCTTGGCGGGCGAGCAGTACTTC. It specifies CATSRDSLAGEQYF.

The chain recombines TRBV13 with TRBJ2-3; 7 nucleotides match TRBD2. Per germline, CDR1 PRHDT and CDR2 FYEKMQ (reference sequence). The CDR3 loop spans 13 amino acids. V shed 5 bases, J shed 5 bases, and the junction held 4 bases outside the gene matches. CDR3 loop: CASSRLAGDTQYF. The CDR3 bases are TGTGCCAGCAGCCGCTTAGCGGGAGATACGCAGTATTTT.

The chain carries TRBV28 and TRBJ2-2; D remains ambiguous. The CDR3 has 15 residues. Germline lookup yields CDR1 MDHEN and CDR2 SYDVKM. Trimming took off 5 bases at V and 5 bases at J, with 15 bases between the two ends. This CDR3 is CASSPQSRPTGELFF. CDR3 sequence (DNA): TGTGCCAGCAGTCCCCAGTCACGGCCGACCGGGGAGCTGTTTTTT.

This clonotype was found a few times. The V call is TRBV20-1, the J call TRBJ2-7; 8 bases line up with TRBD1. The ends lost 4 bases at V and 5 bases at J; junction bases unmatched: 7. Germline CDR1 DFQATT, CDR2 SNEGSKA (reference sequence). The CDR3 sequence is 13 residues long. The CDR3 reads CSAIPGGRNEQYF. The CDR3 nucleotides read TGCAGTGCTATCCCAGGGGGCCGGAACGAGCAGTACTTC.

This clonotype was counted between two and nine times. The V and J genes are TRBV7-3 and TRBJ2-1; 13 bases line up with TRBD2. J gave up 8 bases and V 4 bases, and 5 bases lay outside the gene matches. Germline CDR1 SGHTA, CDR2 FQGTGA. The CDR3 is 15 amino acids. CDR3 amino acids: CASSSRLAGGHEQFF. In nucleotides, the CDR3 is TGTGCCAGCAGCTCCCGACTAGCGGGAGGACATGAGCAGTTCTTC.